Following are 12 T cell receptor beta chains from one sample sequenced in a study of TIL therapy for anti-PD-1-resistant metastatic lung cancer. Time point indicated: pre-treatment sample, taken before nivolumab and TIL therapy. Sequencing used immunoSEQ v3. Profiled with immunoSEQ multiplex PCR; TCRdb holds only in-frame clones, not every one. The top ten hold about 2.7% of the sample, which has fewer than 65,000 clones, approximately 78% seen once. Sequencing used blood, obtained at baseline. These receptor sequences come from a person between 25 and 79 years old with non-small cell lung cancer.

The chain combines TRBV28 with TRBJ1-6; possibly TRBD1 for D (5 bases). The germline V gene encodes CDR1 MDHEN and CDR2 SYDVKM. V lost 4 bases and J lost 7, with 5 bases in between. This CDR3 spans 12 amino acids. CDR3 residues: CASSWGNSPLHF. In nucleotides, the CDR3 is TGTGCCAGCAGTTGGGGGAATTCACCCCTCCACTTT.

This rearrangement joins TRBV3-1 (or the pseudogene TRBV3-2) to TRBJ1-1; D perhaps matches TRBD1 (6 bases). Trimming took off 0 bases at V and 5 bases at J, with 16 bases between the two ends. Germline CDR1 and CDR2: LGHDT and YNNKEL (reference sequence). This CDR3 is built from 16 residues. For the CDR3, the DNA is TGTGCCAGCAGCCAAGATTTGGGGGCGAAAGGGACTGAAGCTTTCTTT. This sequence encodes CASSQDLGAKGTEAFF.

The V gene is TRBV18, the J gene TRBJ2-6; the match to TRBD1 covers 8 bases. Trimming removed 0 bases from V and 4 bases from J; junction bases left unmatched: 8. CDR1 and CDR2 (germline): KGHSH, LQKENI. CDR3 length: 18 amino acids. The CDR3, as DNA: TGTGCCAGCTCACCACCGGTCCCAGGGGGCTTGGGGGCCAACGTCCTGACTTTC. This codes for CASSPPVPGGLGANVLTF. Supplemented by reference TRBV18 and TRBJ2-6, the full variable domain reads NAGVMQNPRHLVRRRGQEARLRCSPMKGHSHVYWYRQLPEEGLKFMVYLQKENIIDESGMPKERFSAEFPKEGPSILRIQQVVRGDSAAYFCASSPPVPGGLGANVLTFGAGSRLTVL.

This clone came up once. CDR3 DNA sequence: TGTGCCAGCAGTTTAGGGCAGAGGCAGAAACTGTTTTTT. Residues: CASSLGQRQKLFF. V gene TRBV12-3 or TRBV12-4 combines with J gene TRBJ1-4; D is unresolved. V was shortened by 1 base and J by 11 bases, with 11 bases between the two germline ends. The CDR3 contains 13 residues.

CDR3 sequence reads: CASSKRPTGVSTDTQYF. CDR3 DNA: TGTGCCAGCTCCAAACGCCCTACGGGAGTGAGCACAGATACGCAGTATTTT. V and J are TRBV18 and TRBJ2-3, with D maybe TRBD2 (6 bases). Trimming left V 6 bases short and J 0 bases short, with 19 bases between. The CDR3 spans 17 residues. The germline V gene encodes CDR1 KGHSH and CDR2 LQKENI.

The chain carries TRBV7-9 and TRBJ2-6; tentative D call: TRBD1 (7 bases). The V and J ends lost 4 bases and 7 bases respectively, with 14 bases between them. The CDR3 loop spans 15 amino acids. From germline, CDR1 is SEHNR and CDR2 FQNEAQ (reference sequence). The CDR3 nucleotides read TGTGCCAGCAGCTCCCAGGGGGGCTTAGCCAACGTCCTGACTTTC. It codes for CASSSQGGLANVLTF.

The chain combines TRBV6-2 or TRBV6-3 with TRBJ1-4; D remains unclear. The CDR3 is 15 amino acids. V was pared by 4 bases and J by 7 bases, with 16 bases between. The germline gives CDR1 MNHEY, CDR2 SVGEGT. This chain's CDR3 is CASSSYLGVSEKLFF. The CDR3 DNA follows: TGTGCCAGCAGTTCCTACCTGGGAGTGAGTGAAAAACTGTTTTTT.

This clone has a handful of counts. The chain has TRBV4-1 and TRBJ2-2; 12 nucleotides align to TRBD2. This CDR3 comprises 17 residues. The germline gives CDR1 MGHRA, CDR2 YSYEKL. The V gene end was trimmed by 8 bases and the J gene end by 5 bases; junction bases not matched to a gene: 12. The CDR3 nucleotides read TGCGCCAGCTCCAGACTAGCGGGGGCCACGGATACCGGGGAGCTGTTTTTT. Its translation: CASSRLAGATDTGELFF.

Here the CDR3 reads CASGGKGNEQFF. CDR3 bases: TGTGCCAGCGGGGGGAAGGGCAATGAGCAGTTCTTC. This chain uses TRBV11-3 with TRBJ2-1, with a possible D match to TRBD2 (6 bases). Germline V gene lookup returns CDR1 SGHNT and CDR2 YENEEA. V was pared by 8 bases and J by 6 bases, with 11 bases between. The CDR3 runs to 12 residues.

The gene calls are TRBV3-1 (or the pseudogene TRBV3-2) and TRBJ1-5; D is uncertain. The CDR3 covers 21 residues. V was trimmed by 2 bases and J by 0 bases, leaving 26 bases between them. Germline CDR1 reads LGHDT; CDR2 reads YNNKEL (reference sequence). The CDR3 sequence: CASSQRSRLFKVPFSNQPQHF. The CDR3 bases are TGTGCCAGCAGCCAAAGGAGCAGACTATTTAAGGTTCCTTTTAGCAATCAGCCCCAGCATTTT.

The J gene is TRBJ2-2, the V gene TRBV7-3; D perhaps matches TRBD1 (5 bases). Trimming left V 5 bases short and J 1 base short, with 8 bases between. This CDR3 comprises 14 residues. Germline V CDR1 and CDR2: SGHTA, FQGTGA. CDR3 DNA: TGTGCCAGCAGCGTGACAGAGAACACCGGGGAGCTGTTTTTT. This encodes CASSVTENTGELFF.

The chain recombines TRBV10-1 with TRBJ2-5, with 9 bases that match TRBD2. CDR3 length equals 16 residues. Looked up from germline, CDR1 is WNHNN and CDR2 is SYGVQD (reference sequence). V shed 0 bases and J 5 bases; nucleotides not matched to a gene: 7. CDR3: CASSESAGGPGETQYF. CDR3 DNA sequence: TGCGCCAGCAGTGAGTCGGCGGGAGGGCCAGGGGAGACCCAGTACTTC.